The present TCR beta chain was sequenced within a study of PD-1 blockade in classical Hodgkin lymphoma. Study conclusions and caveats: Exclusion was the outcome for patients who began nivolumab under 1 year after ASCT.

With regard to this clone: What it recognizes is unknown.

TCRdb's table, derived via immunoSEQ multiplex PCR, lists solely in-frame clones and lacks some. The repertoire includes approximately 61,000 clones, 85% to 90% of them detected once, and 15% sits in the top ten. There was relapse after autologous stem cell transplantation in every patient, and there was variation in brentuximab vedotin exposure. Trimming removed 4 bases from V and 3 bases from J; junction bases left unmatched: 6. CDR1 is SGHDN, CDR2 FVKESK, per germline. This CDR3 has 14 amino acids. The source is a human donor with classical Hodgkin lymphoma. The specimen comprised peripheral blood mononuclear cells (PBMCs), sampled at baseline. The chain links TRBV14 to TRBJ2-7; 7 nucleotides match TRBD2. The CDR3 DNA sequence: TGTGCCAGCAGCCCCCGACGGGGGGACTACGAGCAGTACTTC. Translated, it gives CASSPRRGDYEQYF.